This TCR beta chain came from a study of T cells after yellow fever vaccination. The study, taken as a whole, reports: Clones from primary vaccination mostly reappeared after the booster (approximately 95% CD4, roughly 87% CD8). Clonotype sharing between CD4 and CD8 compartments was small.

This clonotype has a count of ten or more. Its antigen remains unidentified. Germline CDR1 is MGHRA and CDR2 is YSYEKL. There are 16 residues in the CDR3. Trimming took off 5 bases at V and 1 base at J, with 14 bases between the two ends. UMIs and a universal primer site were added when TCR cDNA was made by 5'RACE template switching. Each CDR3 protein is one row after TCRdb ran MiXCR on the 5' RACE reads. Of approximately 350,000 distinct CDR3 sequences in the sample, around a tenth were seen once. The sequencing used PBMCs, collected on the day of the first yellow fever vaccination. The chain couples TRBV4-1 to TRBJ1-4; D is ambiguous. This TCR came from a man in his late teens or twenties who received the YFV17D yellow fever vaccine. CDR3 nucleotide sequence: TGCGCCAGCAGCGTCGTTGTACGAGAAACTAATGAAAAACTGTTTTTT. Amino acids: CASSVVVRETNEKLFF.